The present entry profiles one T cell receptor beta chain with its context. The sample comes from a study of cytomegalovirus exposure and HLA in healthy donors. Sequencing used immunoSEQ multiplex PCR; TCRdb keeps in-frame clones, though not all of them. Found here are 170,000 or so clones, roughly 85% of them singletons; the top ten hold roughly 15%. The CDR3 contains 13 residues. With V trimmed by 1 base and J by 5 bases, 4 bases remained unmatched. Per the germline V gene, CDR1 is GTSNPN and CDR2 is SVGIG (reference sequence). Separation from the approximately 660-subject first cohort characterized the approximately 120-subject validation cohort, to which the donors belonged.

The TCR was taken from a man between 18 and 35 years old in good health and CMV-seropositive. Sequencing was carried out using PBMCs. The chain has TRBV30 and TRBJ2-5, with 7 bases fitting TRBD1. CDR3 region: CAWSGRGRETQYF. CDR3 bases: TGTGCCTGGAGTGGAAGGGGGCGGGAGACCCAGTACTTC. The full variable domain, completed using reference TRBV30 and TRBJ2-5, is SQTIHQWPATLVQPVGSPLSLECTVEGTSNPNLYWYRQAAGRGLQLLFYSVGIGQISSEVPQNLSASRPQDRQFILSSKKLLLSDSGFYLCAWSGRGRETQYFGPGTRLLVL.